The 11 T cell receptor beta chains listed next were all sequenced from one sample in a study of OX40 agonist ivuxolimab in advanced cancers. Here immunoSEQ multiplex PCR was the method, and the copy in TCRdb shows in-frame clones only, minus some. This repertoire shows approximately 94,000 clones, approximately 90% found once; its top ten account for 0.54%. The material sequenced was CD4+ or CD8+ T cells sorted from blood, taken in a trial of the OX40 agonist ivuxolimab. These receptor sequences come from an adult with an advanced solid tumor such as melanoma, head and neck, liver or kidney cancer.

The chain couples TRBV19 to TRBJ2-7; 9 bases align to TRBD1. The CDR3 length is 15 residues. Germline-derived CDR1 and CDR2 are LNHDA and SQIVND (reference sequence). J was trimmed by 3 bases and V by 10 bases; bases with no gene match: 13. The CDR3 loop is CATGLWGTGSYEQYF. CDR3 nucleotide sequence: TGTGCCACCGGATTGTGGGGGACAGGGAGCTACGAGCAGTACTTC.

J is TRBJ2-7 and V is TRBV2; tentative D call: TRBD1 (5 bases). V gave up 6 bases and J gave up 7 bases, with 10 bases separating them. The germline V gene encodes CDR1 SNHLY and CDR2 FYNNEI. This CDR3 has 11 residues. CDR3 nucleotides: TGTGCCAGCAGCCTCAGGGTAGAGCAGTACTTC. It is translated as CASSLRVEQYF.

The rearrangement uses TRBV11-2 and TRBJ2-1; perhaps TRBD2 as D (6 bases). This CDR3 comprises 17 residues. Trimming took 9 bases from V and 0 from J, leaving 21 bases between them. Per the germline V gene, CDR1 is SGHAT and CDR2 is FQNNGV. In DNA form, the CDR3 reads TGTGCCAGTCTAGAACGCCTAGCGCTAAGCTCCTACAATGAGCAGTTCTTC. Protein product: CASLERLALSSYNEQFF.

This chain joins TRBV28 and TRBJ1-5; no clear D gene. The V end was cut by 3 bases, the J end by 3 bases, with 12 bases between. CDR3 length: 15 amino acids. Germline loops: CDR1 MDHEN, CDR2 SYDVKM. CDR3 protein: CASSLKGSYNQPQHF. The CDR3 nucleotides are TGTGCCAGCAGTTTGAAGGGAAGCTACAATCAGCCCCAGCATTTT.

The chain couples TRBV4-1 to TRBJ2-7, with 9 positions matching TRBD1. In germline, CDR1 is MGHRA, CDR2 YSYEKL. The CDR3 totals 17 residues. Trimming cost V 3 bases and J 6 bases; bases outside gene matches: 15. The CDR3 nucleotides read TGCGCCAGCAGCCAGACCTCAACCCGGACAGGGGTCCGCGAGCAGTACTTC. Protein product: CASSQTSTRTGVREQYF.

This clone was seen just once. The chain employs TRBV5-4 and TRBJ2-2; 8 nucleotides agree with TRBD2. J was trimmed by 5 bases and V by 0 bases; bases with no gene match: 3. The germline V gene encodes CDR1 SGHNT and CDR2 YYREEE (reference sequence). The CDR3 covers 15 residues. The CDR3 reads CASSLVRGGTGELFF. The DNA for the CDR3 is TGTGCCAGCAGCTTGGTACGCGGGGGGACCGGGGAGCTGTTTTTT.

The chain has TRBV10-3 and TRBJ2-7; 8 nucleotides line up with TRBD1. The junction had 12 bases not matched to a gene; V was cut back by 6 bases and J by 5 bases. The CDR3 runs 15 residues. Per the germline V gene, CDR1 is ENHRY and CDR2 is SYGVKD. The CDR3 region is CAISLGAGGKNEQYF. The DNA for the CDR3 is TGTGCCATCAGCCTAGGGGCAGGGGGCAAGAACGAGCAGTACTTC.

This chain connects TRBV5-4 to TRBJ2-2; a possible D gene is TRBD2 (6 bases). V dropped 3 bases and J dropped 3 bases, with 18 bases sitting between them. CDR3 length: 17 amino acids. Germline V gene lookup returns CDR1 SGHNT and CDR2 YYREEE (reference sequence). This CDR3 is CASSSPPGREDTGELFF. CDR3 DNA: TGTGCCAGCAGCTCGCCCCCCGGGCGGGAAGACACCGGGGAGCTGTTTTTT.

The chain's CDR3 is CASSRRGGITGNTIYF. CDR3 in DNA: TGTGCCAGCAGCCGACGTGGGGGGATAACCGGTAACACCATATATTTT. The chain joins TRBV7-9 to TRBJ1-3; tentatively, D is TRBD1 (5 bases). Germline V gives CDR1 SEHNR, CDR2 FQNEAQ (reference sequence). Trimming removed 5 bases from V and 7 bases from J, with 21 bases in between. The CDR3 has 16 amino acids.

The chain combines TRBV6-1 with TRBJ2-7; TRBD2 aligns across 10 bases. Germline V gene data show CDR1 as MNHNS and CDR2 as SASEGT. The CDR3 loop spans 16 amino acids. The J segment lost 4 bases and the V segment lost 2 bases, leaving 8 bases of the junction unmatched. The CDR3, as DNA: TGTGCCAGCAGTGAATTCGCTAGCGGGAGCTGGTACGAGCAGTACTTC. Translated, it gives CASSEFASGSWYEQYF.

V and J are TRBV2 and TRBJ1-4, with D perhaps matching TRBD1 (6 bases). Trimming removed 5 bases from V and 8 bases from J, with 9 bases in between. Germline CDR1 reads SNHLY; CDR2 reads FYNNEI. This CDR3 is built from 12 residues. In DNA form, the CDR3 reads TGTGCCAGCAGTACTCAGGGGGAAAAACTGTTTTTT. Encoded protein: CASSTQGEKLFF.